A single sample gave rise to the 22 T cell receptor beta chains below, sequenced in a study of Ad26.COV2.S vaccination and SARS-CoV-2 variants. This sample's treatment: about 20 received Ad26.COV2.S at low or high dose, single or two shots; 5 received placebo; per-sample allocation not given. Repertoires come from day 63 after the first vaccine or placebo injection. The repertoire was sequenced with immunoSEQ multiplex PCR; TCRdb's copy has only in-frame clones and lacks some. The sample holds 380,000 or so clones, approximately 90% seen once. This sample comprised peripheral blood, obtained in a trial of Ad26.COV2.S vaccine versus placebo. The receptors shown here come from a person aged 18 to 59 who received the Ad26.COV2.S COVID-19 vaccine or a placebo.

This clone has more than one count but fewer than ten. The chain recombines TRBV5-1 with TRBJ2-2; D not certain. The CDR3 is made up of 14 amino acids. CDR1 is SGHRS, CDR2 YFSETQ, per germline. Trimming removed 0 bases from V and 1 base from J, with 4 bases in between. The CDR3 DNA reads TGCGCCAGCAGCTTGGATAAGAACACCGGGGAGCTGTTTTTT. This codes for CASSLDKNTGELFF.

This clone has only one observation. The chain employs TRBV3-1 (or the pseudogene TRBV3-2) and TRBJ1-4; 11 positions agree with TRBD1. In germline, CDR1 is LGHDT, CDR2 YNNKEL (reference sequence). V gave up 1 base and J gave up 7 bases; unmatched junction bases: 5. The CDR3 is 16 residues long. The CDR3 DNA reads TGTGCCAGCAGCCAAGGCCCGGGACAGGGGGTTGAAAAACTGTTTTTT. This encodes CASSQGPGQGVEKLFF.

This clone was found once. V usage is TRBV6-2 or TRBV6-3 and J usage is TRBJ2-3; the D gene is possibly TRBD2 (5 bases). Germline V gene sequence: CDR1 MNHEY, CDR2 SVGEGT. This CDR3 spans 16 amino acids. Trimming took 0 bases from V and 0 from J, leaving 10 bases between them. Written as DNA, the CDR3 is TGTGCCAGCAGTTACTCGGGAAGGACTAGCACAGATACGCAGTATTTT. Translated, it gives CASSYSGRTSTDTQYF.

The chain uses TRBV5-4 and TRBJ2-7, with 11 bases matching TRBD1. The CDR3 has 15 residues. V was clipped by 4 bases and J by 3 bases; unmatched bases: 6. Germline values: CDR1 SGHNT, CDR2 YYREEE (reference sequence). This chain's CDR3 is CASSEPGTGGYEQYF. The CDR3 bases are TGTGCCAGCAGCGAACCAGGGACAGGGGGCTACGAGCAGTACTTC.

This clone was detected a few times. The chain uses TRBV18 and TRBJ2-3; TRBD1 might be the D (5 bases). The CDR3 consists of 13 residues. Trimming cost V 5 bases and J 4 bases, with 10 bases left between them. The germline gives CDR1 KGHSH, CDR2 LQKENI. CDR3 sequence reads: CASSAYRPDTQYF. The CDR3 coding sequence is TGTGCCAGCTCAGCGTACAGGCCAGATACGCAGTATTTT.

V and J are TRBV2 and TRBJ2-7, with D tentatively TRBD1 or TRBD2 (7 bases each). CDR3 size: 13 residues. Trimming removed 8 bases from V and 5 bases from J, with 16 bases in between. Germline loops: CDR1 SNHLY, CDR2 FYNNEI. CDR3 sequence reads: CASGGQAGDEQYF. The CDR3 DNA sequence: TGTGCCAGCGGAGGACAGGCGGGGGACGAGCAGTACTTC. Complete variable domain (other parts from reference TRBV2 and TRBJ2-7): EPEVTQTPSHQVTQMGQEVILRCVPISNHLYFYWYRQILGQKVEFLVSFYNNEISEKSEIFDDQFSVERPDGSNFTLKIRSTKLEDSAMYFCASGGQAGDEQYFGPGTRLTVT.

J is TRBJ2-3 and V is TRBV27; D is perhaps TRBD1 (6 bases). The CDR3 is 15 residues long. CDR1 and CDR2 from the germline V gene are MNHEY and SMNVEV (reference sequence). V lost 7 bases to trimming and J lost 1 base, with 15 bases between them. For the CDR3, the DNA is TGTGCCAGCAACCCGCTACCAGGGGGCACAGATACGCAGTATTTT. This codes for CASNPLPGGTDTQYF.

In DNA form, the CDR3 reads TGCGCCAGCAGCTTGGACACAGATACGCAGTATTTT. It encodes CASSLDTDTQYF. The chain couples TRBV5-1 to TRBJ2-3; no reliable D call. V lost 0 bases and J lost 2, with 1 base in between. The CDR3 covers 12 residues. Germline CDR1 and CDR2: SGHRS and YFSETQ.

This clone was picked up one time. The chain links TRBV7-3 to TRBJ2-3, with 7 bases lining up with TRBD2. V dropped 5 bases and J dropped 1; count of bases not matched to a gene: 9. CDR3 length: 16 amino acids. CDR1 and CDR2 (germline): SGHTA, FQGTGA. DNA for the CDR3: TGTGCCAGCAGCCCTAGCGGCGAGCGACGCACAGATACGCAGTATTTT. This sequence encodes CASSPSGERRTDTQYF.

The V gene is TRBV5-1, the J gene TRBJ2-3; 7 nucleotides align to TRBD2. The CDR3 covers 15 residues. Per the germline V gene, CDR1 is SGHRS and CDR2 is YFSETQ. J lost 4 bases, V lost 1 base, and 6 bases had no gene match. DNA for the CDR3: TGCGCCAGCAGCTTGCGACCGGGGAGGGCAGATACGCAGTATTTT. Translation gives CASSLRPGRADTQYF.

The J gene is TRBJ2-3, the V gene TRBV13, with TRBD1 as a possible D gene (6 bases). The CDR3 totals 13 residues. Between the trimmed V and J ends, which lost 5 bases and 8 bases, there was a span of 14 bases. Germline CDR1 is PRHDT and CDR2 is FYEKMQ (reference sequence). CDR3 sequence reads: CASSPRGGSTQYF. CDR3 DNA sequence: TGTGCCAGCAGCCCCCGAGGGGGATCTACGCAGTATTTT.

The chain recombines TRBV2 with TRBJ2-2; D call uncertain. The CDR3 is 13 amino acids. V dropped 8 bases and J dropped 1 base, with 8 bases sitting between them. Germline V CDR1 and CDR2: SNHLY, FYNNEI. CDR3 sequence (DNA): TGTGCCAGCGCGGTCTGGAACACCGGGGAGCTGTTTTTT. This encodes CASAVWNTGELFF.

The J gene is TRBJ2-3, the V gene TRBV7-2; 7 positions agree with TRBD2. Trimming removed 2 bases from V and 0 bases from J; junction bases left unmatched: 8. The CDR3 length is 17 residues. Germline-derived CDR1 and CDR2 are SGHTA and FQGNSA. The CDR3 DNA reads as TGTGCCAGCAGCTTACATTTCCTAGCGGTTAGCACAGATACGCAGTATTTT. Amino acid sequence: CASSLHFLAVSTDTQYF. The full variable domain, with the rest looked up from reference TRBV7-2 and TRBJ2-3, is GAGVSQSPSNKVTEKGKDVELRCDPISGHTALYWYRQSLGQGLEFLIYFQGNSAPDKSGLPSDRFSAERTGGSVSTLTIQRTQQEDSAVYLCASSLHFLAVSTDTQYFGPGTRLTVL.

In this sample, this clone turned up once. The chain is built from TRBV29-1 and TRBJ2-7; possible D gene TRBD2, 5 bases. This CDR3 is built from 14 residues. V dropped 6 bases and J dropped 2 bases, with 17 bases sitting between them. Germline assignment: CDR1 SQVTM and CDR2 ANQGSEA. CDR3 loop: CSVISGIHTYEQYF. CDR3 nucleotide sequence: TGCAGCGTGATATCCGGGATCCACACCTACGAGCAGTACTTC.

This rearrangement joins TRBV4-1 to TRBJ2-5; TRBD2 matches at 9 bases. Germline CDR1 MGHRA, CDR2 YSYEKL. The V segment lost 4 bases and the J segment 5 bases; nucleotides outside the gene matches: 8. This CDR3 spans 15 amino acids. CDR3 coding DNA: TGCGCCAGCAGCCTGGCGAGGCGGGAGGGCGAGACCCAGTACTTC. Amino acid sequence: CASSLARREGETQYF.

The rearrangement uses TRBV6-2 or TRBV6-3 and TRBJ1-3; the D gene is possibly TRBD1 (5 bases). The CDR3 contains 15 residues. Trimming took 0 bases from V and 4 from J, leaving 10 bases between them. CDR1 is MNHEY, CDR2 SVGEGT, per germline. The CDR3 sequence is CASSYSGGTGNTIYF. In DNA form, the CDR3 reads TGTGCCAGCAGTTACTCCGGCGGGACCGGAAACACCATATATTTT.

CDR3: CASSQGGRPMAPLHF. The CDR3 region has the DNA TGTGCCAGCAGCCAAGGAGGGCGGCCCATGGCCCCCCTCCACTTT. The chain carries TRBV3-1 (or the pseudogene TRBV3-2) and TRBJ1-6; D is unclear. The CDR3 spans 15 residues. V was shortened by 1 base and J by 13 bases, with 17 bases between the two germline ends. Germline V gene sequence: CDR1 LGHDT, CDR2 YNNKEL (reference sequence).

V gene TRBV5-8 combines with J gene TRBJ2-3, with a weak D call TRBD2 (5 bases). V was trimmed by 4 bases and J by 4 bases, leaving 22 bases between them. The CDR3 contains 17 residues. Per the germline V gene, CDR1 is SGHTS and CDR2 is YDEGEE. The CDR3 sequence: CASSPYNDIRRPDTQYF. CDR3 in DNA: TGTGCCAGCAGCCCCTATAATGACATTCGGAGGCCAGATACGCAGTATTTT.

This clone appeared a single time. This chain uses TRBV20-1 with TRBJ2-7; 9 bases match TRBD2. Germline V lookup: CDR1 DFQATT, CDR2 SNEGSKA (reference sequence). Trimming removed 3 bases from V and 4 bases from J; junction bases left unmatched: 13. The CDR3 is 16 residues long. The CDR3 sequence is CSASSPTSGQPYEQYF. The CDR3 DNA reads TGCAGTGCTAGTTCTCCCACTAGCGGGCAACCTTACGAGCAGTACTTC.

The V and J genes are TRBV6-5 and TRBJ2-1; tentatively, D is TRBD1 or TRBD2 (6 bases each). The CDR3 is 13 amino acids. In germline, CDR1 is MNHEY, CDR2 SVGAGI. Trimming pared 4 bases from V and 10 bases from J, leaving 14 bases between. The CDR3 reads CASSWGAYREQFF. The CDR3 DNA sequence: TGTGCCAGCAGTTGGGGGGCATACCGCGAGCAGTTCTTC.

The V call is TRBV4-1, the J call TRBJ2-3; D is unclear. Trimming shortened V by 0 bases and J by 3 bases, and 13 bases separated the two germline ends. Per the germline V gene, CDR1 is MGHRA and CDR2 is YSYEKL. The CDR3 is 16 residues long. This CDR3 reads CASSQESLGRTDTQYF. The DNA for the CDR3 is TGCGCCAGCAGCCAAGAAAGCTTGGGCAGGACAGATACGCAGTATTTT.

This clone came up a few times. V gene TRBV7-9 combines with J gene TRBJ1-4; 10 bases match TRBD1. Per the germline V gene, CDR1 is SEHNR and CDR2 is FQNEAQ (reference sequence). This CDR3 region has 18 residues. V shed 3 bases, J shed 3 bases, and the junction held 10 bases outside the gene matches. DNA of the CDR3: TGTGCCAGCAGCTTCAAACGAACCGGGACAGGGGCTAATGAAAAACTGTTTTTT. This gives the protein CASSFKRTGTGANEKLFF.